These T cell receptor beta chains were read from a single sample in a study of blood T cell repertoires in COVID-19. The data were produced by immunoSEQ multiplex PCR, yet TCRdb's version contains in-frame clones alone and is incomplete. The table has approximately 150,000 clones, approximately 92% seen once; the top ten hold roughly 12%. Input material: peripheral blood. These receptors all stem from a young man with COVID-19, enrolled during active disease. The CDR3 runs from the conserved cysteine through the conserved F or W. The listing skips clone size in some rows; elsewhere it reads once, few, many or a size class.

length,size,V,CDR3
17,-,TRBV7-9,CASSFRATGSYTGELFF
14,-,TRBV7-2,CASSFRQGAGLMYF
13,-,TRBV28,CASSLDSYQPQHF
14,-,TRBV29-1,CSVPEGANTGELFF
11,once,TRBV20-1,CSATGEETQYF
13,once,TRBV30,CAWSFGAKNIQYF
16,-,TRBV3-1/TRBV3-2,CASSQSRDRGTDTQYF
15,-,TRBV19,CASSIDETNTYEQYF
15,few,TRBV28,CASSLRDQGSEKLLF
15,-,TRBV5-4,CASSSGLAGNNEQFF
14,once,TRBV10-1,CASSDHRGGYEQYF
15,-,TRBV18,CASSPNRGSSYEQYF
15,once,TRBV13,CASSTWTGARETQYF
13,once,TRBV27,CASSFSTSYGYTF
13,few,TRBV18,CASSPSGDYGYTF
13,-,TRBV10-3,CAITGTTNNEQFF
16,-,TRBV4-3,CASSASPGTGKSPLHF
17,-,TRBV21-1,CASSKTLVGRWFETQYF
14,-,TRBV6-1,CASSERQGDYGYTF
15,once,TRBV5-1,CASSLRTGKNTEAFF
12,-,TRBV16,CASSQSLRDAIF
13,-,TRBV7-2,CASSRGPSYEQYF
12,-,TRBV10-3,CAHGRGGETQYF
17,-,TRBV7-2,CASSLGGRRARTGELFF
15,-,TRBV19,CASRVRDRVHYTQYF
14,-,TRBV10-3,CAITPSGQGNTIYF
12,-,TRBV27,CASSTGVHEQYF
12,-,TRBV7-9,CASTKTPYEQYF
14,-,TRBV19,CATTAGDMRYGYTF
13,-,TRBV30,CAWSAQLDQPQHF
13,-,TRBV28,CASNLAQNNEQFF
15,once,TRBV4-1,CASSFPGGEDTEAFF
13,-,TRBV4-1,CASRGVRGDEAFF
15,-,TRBV10-1,CASSELGASTDTQYF
15,few,TRBV10-2,CASSGGYGPLYEQYF
15,-,TRBV27,CASSLGQGLGQPQHF
15,-,TRBV5-1,CASSPGLAGDYEQYF
14,-,TRBV4-1,CASSQATSADEQFF
14,-,TRBV30,CACPRGGAGYGYTF
14,-,TRBV5-4,CASSLVAGIYGYTF
15,-,TRBV3-1/TRBV3-2,CASSRSGKETGELFF
14,-,TRBV19,CASSEEGNTGELFF
11,-,TRBV5-1,CASSHTDTQYF
11,-,TRBV2,CASWTGAEQYF
19,-,TRBV24-1,CATSDSGGGVWEGNQPQHF
18,-,TRBV7-2,CASSFRTVTSGSWYEQYF
13,-,TRBV30,CACLTGGTYEQYF
14,few,TRBV3-1/TRBV3-2,CASSQQGTPYEQYF
14,-,TRBV2,CASRGGSGANVLTF
13,-,TRBV6-6,CASAVRDSYEQYF
15,-,TRBV7-2,CASSPPAGTNYGYTF
14,-,TRBV7-2,CASSSTPGDYEQYF
15,-,TRBV21-1,CASSTTGTGANVLTF
14,-,TRBV28,CASTLPGGNQPQHF